This record concerns one T cell receptor beta chain sequence. This specimen belongs to a study of blood T cell repertoires in COVID-19. Study-wide context: Acute-phase and convalescent COVID-19 samples originated in the United States, Italy and Spain. PBMCs, B-cell-depleted T cells, or T cells provided the cDNA or gDNA that made up the material.

V shed 3 bases, J shed 6 bases, and the junction held 7 bases outside the gene matches. The CDR3 length is 16 residues. Germline CDR1 reads ENHRY; CDR2 reads SYGVKD. Original processing methods: Amplification of reference gene primers was used by the study to estimate nucleated cell counts. Profiling relied on immunoSEQ multiplex PCR, and the TCRdb table lists in-frame clones only, not all of them. The V and J calls and clone size are taken from that table; D and trimming were inferred from the DNA. Among roughly 150,000 clones, 75% to 85% were seen once, and the ten largest hold approximately 7.1%. The specimen sequenced was peripheral blood. This clonotype was obtained from a woman aged 50 to 65 in a cohort sampled during active or convalescent COVID-19. The V and J genes are TRBV10-3 and TRBJ2-3; 12 positions agree with TRBD2. Here the CDR3 reads CAISERTSGDWDTQYF. As DNA, the CDR3 is TGTGCCATCAGTGAAAGGACTAGCGGGGATTGGGATACGCAGTATTTT.